A selection of T cell receptor beta chains follows, all from one sample in a study of sequential checkpoint blockade in melanoma. Repertoires were generated with immunoSEQ multiplex PCR, while TCRdb's copy carries only in-frame clones and drops some. Counted here are under 20,000 clones, more than 60% occurring once; the ten biggest clones make up 35% to 40%. The specimen comprised CD8+ T cells sorted from blood (inferred from file names), sampled from a patient given nivolumab and ipilimumab in sequence. Source of these receptors: a human donor with melanoma. Both conserved end residues are part of each CDR3. D genes are given only for firm matches. Clone size is shown for a subset of rows, as once, few, many or a class of expanded clone.

TRBV28	TRBD1	-	TRBJ1-4	CASSPTGGYEKLFF	TGTGCCAGCAGTCCTACAGGGGGATATGAAAAACTGTTTTTT
TRBV7-3	-	-	TRBJ1-6	CASSSGIYNSPLHF	TGTGCCAGCAGCTCGGGAATTTATAATTCACCCCTCCACTTT
TRBV6-6	-	-	TRBJ1-4	CASRPGGNEKLFF	TGTGCCAGCAGGCCCGGAGGGAACGAAAAACTGTTTTTT
TRBV7-8	-	-	TRBJ1-5	CASSAPGYSNQPQHF	TGTGCCAGCAGCGCGCCGGGGTATAGCAATCAGCCCCAGCATTTT
TRBV13	-	-	TRBJ2-7	CASSLVRFSYEQYF	TGTGCCAGCAGCTTAGTCCGGTTCTCCTACGAGCAGTACTTC
TRBV27	-	-	TRBJ1-6	CASSYRGASYSPLHF	TGTGCCAGCAGTTATCGGGGGGCTAGTTATTCACCCCTCCACTTT
TRBV6-5	TRBD2	few	TRBJ2-1	CASKILAGEINEQFF	TGTGCCAGCAAGATACTAGCGGGGGAAATCAATGAGCAGTTCTTC
TRBV27	-	once	TRBJ1-1	CASSFGGRTEAFF	TGTGCCAGCAGTTTCGGGGGGCGCACTGAAGCTTTCTTT
TRBV5-1	-	-	TRBJ2-7	CASSLEGGVTSYEQYF	TGCGCCAGCAGCTTGGAGGGCGGGGTGACCTCCTACGAGCAGTACTTC
TRBV19	-	-	TRBJ1-1	CASLGGGGNTEAFF	TGTGCCAGCCTCGGTGGGGGGGGAAACACTGAAGCTTTCTTT
TRBV13	TRBD1	few	TRBJ1-2	CASSSGQAHYGYTF	TGTGCCAGCAGCTCGGGACAGGCGCACTATGGCTACACCTTC
TRBV28	-	-	TRBJ2-7	CASSFRGSYEQYF	TGTGCCAGCAGTTTTAGGGGGAGCTACGAGCAGTACTTC
TRBV6-1	-	-	TRBJ1-5	CASRTSADSNQPQHF	TGTGCCAGCAGAACCTCCGCAGATAGCAATCAGCCCCAGCATTTT
TRBV28	TRBD1	-	TRBJ1-1	CASSLRTGGEAFF	TGTGCCAGCAGTTTACGGACAGGGGGCGAAGCTTTCTTT
TRBV7-8	TRBD2	-	TRBJ2-7	CASSLGGTSGNSYEQYF	TGTGCCAGCAGCTTAGGTGGGACTAGCGGAAACTCCTACGAGCAGTACTTC
TRBV30	-	once	TRBJ2-7	CAWSVGAGASYEQYF	TGTGCCTGGAGTGTAGGGGCGGGGGCTAGCTACGAGCAGTACTTC
TRBV28	-	-	TRBJ1-5	CASSLGSYNQPQHF	TGTGCCAGCAGTTTAGGTAGCTACAATCAGCCCCAGCATTTT
TRBV19	TRBD2	-	TRBJ2-7	CASSPSGSYEQYF	TGTGCCAGTAGCCCTAGCGGCTCCTACGAGCAGTACTTC
TRBV9	TRBD1	-	TRBJ1-1	CASALGGTGGKGTEAFF	TGTGCCAGCGCGCTCGGGGGGACAGGGGGTAAAGGTACTGAAGCTTTCTTT
TRBV27	TRBD1	-	TRBJ1-6	CASSLSRTGYSPLHF	TGTGCCAGCAGTTTATCGAGGACAGGGTATTCACCCCTCCACTTT
TRBV7-9	TRBD2	few	TRBJ2-7	CASKGLAGVENEQYF	TGTGCCAGCAAAGGACTAGCGGGGGTTGAGAACGAGCAGTACTTC
TRBV4-1	TRBD1	-	TRBJ1-1	CASSLGTGQAEAFF	TGCGCCAGCAGCCTCGGGACAGGACAGGCTGAAGCTTTCTTT
TRBV27	-	-	TRBJ2-7	CASSLGQFYEQYF	TGTGCCAGCAGTTTAGGACAGTTCTACGAGCAGTACTTC
TRBV15	TRBD1	-	TRBJ2-7	CATSREGQSSYEQYF	TGTGCCACCAGCAGAGAGGGACAGAGCTCCTACGAGCAGTACTTC